This record concerns one TCR beta chain sequence. The antigen it binds to is not known. Base qualities are missing; no much larger clone stands one base away. TCR CDR3 regions were amplified from genomic DNA by multiplex PCR using the deep immunoSEQ assay. Extracted genomic DNA from each cell subset was spread evenly across all wells of several immunoSEQ 96-well plates, with each plate serving as a replicate. For sorted subsets, 150 to 200 ng genomic DNA, equal to 30,000 to 35,000 T cell genomes, was loaded into each replicate PCR. The purified libraries were quantified using a Qubit 3.0 fluorometer, sized with a Bioanalyzer 2100, and then quantified again using the KAPA Library Quantification kit. Each immunoSEQ 96-well plate was sequenced on its own single-read 150-cycle Illumina NextSeq 550 flow cell. In the source study's methods: Because the immunoSEQ output held only junctional sequences and lacked quality scores, the filtering could not match the filtering applied to full-length reads. Sequences were annotated with PyIR, a Python wrapper for IgBLAST v1.9, and V/J genes and CDR3 were assigned using IMGT germline references. Any read was removed if the V/J assignment was weak (E-value above 1e-6), the CDR3 was missing, or the read contained stop codons, out-of-frame junctions, or ambiguous translated residues. V3J clonotypes were defined as sequences sharing the same inferred V gene, J gene, and CDR3 amino acid sequence. Percentage overlap between repertoires was computed as shared unique clonotypes divided by the size of the smaller repertoire. Repertoire richness was assessed with RTK rarefaction, the Chao1 estimator, and Recon v2.1 estimates of unobserved clonotypes. Generation probabilities for all TCRbeta clonotypes obtained by the gDNA method from a handful of donors were computed using OLGA. TCRdb's version of the immuneACCESS table is confined to in-frame rearrangements and falls short of the full clone set. An unresolved V gene accounts for under half of the shortfall where checked; the remainder is of unknown origin. V and J calls and clone size are copied from that table; D and trimming were computed from the DNA. The sample records 1,500,000 or so clones, around 98.5% of which are singletons. The ten largest clones capture approximately 0.38% of the sample.

The source of the sample is a study of shared clonotypes between healthy human individuals (dated by TCRdb to 2019 to 2021). Study-level background: The cohort comprised two women and a few men aged 18 to 49 years. Per donor, three plates each were used for CD4 naive and CD4 memory, two for CD8 naive, and one for CD8 memory. The study deeply sequenced blood TCR repertoires of five healthy adults to estimate repertoire size and the extent of clonotype sharing between individuals. To increase sequencing depth and limit assay-specific biases, different laboratories used diverse techniques to prepare libraries and sequence TCR repertoires. Each donor's leukapheresis produced roughly between roughly 0.85 and 10 billion PBMCs.

The paper as a whole reports these results and caveats: Incomplete sequencing was indicated by rarefaction of sorted-subset datasets, despite the large sequencing depth. Estimated clonotype richness was generally larger for naive than for memory subsets. Higher generation probabilities were observed for clonotypes shared by all four sorted-subset donors than for non-shared clonotypes. Pairwise subsampling led to the expectation that sequencing depth would affect the degree of clonotype sharing among donors. Sharing across a few donors was observed for 5% to 6.5% of naive CD4, about 3.2% of naive CD8, 2.3% of memory CD4, and about 0.4% of memory CD8 clonotypes. Because the study included only a small number of donors, the genetic and exposure-history diversity represented was limited. Only blood was sampled, and tissue TCR repertoires likely differ from those in blood.

Donors were healthy HIV-negative adults with no recently reported acute infections or vaccinations. Every donor was a Caucasian adult residing in Nashville, Tennessee, USA. CD4+ T cells were enriched through magnetic negative selection, after which naive cells were positively selected on CD45RA and the remaining negative fraction served as the memory subset. Blood was collected by leukapheresis, and PBMCs were isolated by Ficoll-Histopaque density gradient centrifugation and then cryopreserved in liquid nitrogen vapor phase. Analytical flow cytometry was used to check the purity and quantity of each magnetically sorted T cell population. Genomic DNA was isolated from each sorted fraction and quantified by UV absorbance on a Nanodrop 2000c. V and J are truncated by 2 bases and 0 bases respectively, leaving an intervening sequence of 8 bases. The CDR3 numbers 14 residues from cysteine through phenylalanine. Only the CDR3 portion is preserved as DNA: 42 bases, with reading frame beginning at the first base. The germline V gene (reference sequence) provides CDR1 LNHDA and CDR2 SQIVND.

Sample: naive CD4+ T cells sorted from blood. The meaning of the sample's cell subset or site label: CD45RA+ positively selected. This sequence originates from a man younger than 45 in good health. Recombination joined TRBV19 with TRBJ2-7, with the D gene uncertain. This receptor has the CDR3 CASSIRRSSYEQYF. At the DNA level, the sequence is TGTGCCAGTAGTATACGGCGGAGCTCCTACGAGCAGTACTTC.